This T cell receptor (beta chain) was recovered during a study of CD8 T cells in ankylosing spondylitis. Regarding this clonotype: Antigen: not known.

TCRdb passed the 5' RACE reads through MiXCR, listing each CDR3 protein once. The sample has around 540,000 distinct CDR3 sequences, 10% to 15% seen once. The V end lost 0 bases, the J end lost 4 bases, and 13 bases lay between the germline ends. The germline gives CDR1 DFQATT, CDR2 SNEGSKA (reference sequence). The length of the CDR3 is 15 residues. Study results and caveats: Disease-associated clones were reportedly significantly overrepresented in matched ankylosing spondylitis synovial fluid. Seemingly characteristic of ankylosing spondylitis blood was a TCR beta motif consisting of eight highly homologous variants.

J is TRBJ2-1 and V is TRBV20-1, with D possibly TRBD1 on 6 matching bases. The sample comprised blood, either unsorted or a sorted T cell fraction (not recorded which). The TCR sequence derives from a male donor with ankylosing spondylitis. Here the CDR3 DNA reads TGCAGTGCTAGAGATTTTGTTAGGGGGTACAATGAGCAGTTCTTC. Translated: CSARDFVRGYNEQFF.